This T cell receptor (beta chain) emerged from a study of response to subunit inactivated influenza vaccine. Broader study findings: Few new T cells, the authors suggested, are recruited by each seasonal influenza vaccination.

CDR1 and CDR2 (germline): SQVTM, ANQGSEA. The germline V and J ends were trimmed by 2 bases and 5 bases, with 12 bases remaining between them. The CDR3 length is 13 residues. MiXCR, applied by TCRdb to the RT-PCR reads, yields one record per CDR3 protein. The table includes hundreds of thousands of distinct CDR3 sequences, roughly 9.8% detected once. This clonotype turned up a few times. Its antigen is unidentified. The chain carries TRBV29-1 and TRBJ1-2, with a weak D call TRBD1 (6 bases). Sequenced here: PBMCs from blood, sampled roughly 47 days after vaccination. This TCR was sampled from a man in his forties or fifties who received an inactivated influenza vaccine. The CDR3 spells CSVELGADYGYTF. Written as DNA, the CDR3 is TGCAGCGTTGAACTGGGGGCGGATTATGGCTACACCTTC. Full variable domain (outside the CDR3, taken from reference TRBV29-1 and TRBJ1-2): SAVISQKPSRDICQRGTSLTIQCQVDSQVTMMFWYRQQPGQSLTLIATANQGSEATYESGFVIDKFPISRPNLTFSTLTVSNMSPEDSSIYLCSVELGADYGYTFGSGTRLTVV.